The clone carrying this TCR beta chain was recorded many times. The library came from three nested PCR rounds adapted from ARM-PCR protocols. TCRdb used MiXCR to reprocess the multiplex PCR reads, holding one entry per CDR3 protein. The table records approximately 110,000 distinct CDR3 sequences, 75% of them present only once. These data originate in a study of tumor and adjacent non-tumor tissue in lung cancer. No cell sorting was done before RNA was extracted from the tissue. This clonotype originated in a woman aged 55-69 years with non-small cell lung cancer. Material for sequencing was lung tumor tissue.

The CDR3 nucleotides read TGTGCCAGCAGGCTTGTAGGCCGGGAGACCCAGTACTTC. It is translated as CASRLVGRETQYF. The chain couples TRBV6-5 to TRBJ2-5; D ambiguous. Germline values: CDR1 MNHEY, CDR2 SVGAGI. The CDR3 totals 13 residues. V lost 6 bases and J lost 5, with 13 bases in between.